The entry below describes one T cell receptor beta chain. This clonotype is a singleton in its sample. Its antigen remains undetermined. A much larger clone differs by one base, so this may be a read error. The data were taken from a study of regulatory T cells in long-lasting Graves disease (dated by TCRdb to the early 2020s). In the study overall: Persistent Graves' disease was defined as antithyroid drug treatment for over 5 years with persistently positive TSH receptor autoantibodies. TCR sequencing covered some 13 persistent and 20 newly diagnosed Graves' disease patients, around 33 samples in total. In the clinical cohort, patients with persistent Graves' disease had used antithyroid drugs for an average of about 10 years. Persistent Graves' disease patients were compared with newly diagnosed Graves' disease patients by peripheral blood TCR sequencing and RNA sequencing. The study took place in China and was registered as a clinical trial. The study at large found these results: Lower TCR Shannon entropy and fewer highly expanded clones were observed in persistent Graves' disease patients than in newly diagnosed patients, which suggested clonal expansion. Because the primary lesion, thyroid tissue, could not be accessed, the study looked at peripheral blood alone. The authors acknowledged the small sample size as a limitation that may reduce accuracy. Persistent disease showed preferential use of TRBV28, TRBJ1-2 and TRBJ2-5, whereas newly diagnosed disease favored TRBV20-1 and TRBJ2-1. A larger number of public clonotypes was shared among persistent patients (fewer than 3,000) than among newly diagnosed patients (about 990). Sequencing and analysis were restricted to the TCR beta chain.

CDR1 SGHTA and CDR2 FQGNSA are derived from the germline V gene. Taken from cysteine to phenylalanine, the CDR3 has 15 residues. The sequence is cut down to CDR3 DNA, 45 bases in frame from base 1. The time point label here, explained by the study, means: persistent/refractory GD, antithyroid drugs over 5 years with positive TRAb. For both TCR sequencing and RNA sequencing, RNA was extracted from PBMCs using TRIzol. The diagnosis of Graves' disease was made according to American Thyroid Association guidelines. The patients came from an endocrinology department in Xi'an, China. From each patient, around 8.3 milliliters of peripheral blood was collected into an EDTA anticoagulant tube. PBMCs were isolated by Ficoll Paque Plus density gradient separation without further T cell sorting. An Agilent 2100 Bioanalyzer and agarose gel were used to check RNA quality, and a NanoDrop 2000 was used to measure RNA concentration.

The library was built by means of multiplex PCR. The instrument was an Illumina HiSeq 4000. TCR beta libraries were built with iRepertoire HTBI primers and Arm-PCR amplification of CDR3 regions. Before sequencing, the PCR products underwent gel purification. The published analysis was carried out like this. A total of fewer than 65 TRBV and about 13 TRBJ segments were identified across samples and were used for gene usage analysis of CDR3 amino acid clonotypes. Filtered high-quality paired reads were merged into contigs using COPE and FqMerger. Contigs were aligned with BLAST to IMGT TRBV, TRBD and TRBJ reference genes, and CDR3 was defined per IMGT. Any clonotype with a frequency above 0.1% was classified as a highly expanded clone. Shannon entropy served as the measure of repertoire diversity, while the Gini coefficient captured V-J evenness. A clonotype found in more than one individual was treated as public. In TCRdb, the public reads were trimmed at Q25 with fastp and aligned with MiXCR, with productive beta chains retained. Every entry covers one CDR3 protein and lists the most common genes and DNA from its rows. The V and J calls and clone size come from TCRdb's table, not from the authors' own analysis. This sample has some 300,000 distinct CDR3 sequences in its table, and roughly 21% of those were observed once. Around 50% of the sample rests with the top ten.

This material consisted of peripheral blood mononuclear cells (PBMCs), taken when the disease was refractory, from a patient treated with antithyroid drugs. This receptor was taken from a female donor with Graves disease. The chain was built from TRBV7-2 and TRBJ2-7; perhaps TRBD1 is the D gene, with 5 bases matching. The CDR3 has the sequence CASSFFQGPGYEQCF. The DNA sequence follows: TGTGCCAGCAGCTTCTTTCAGGGCCCAGGCTACGAGCAGTGCTTC.